This is a list of T cell receptor beta chains from one sample in a study of T cells after yellow fever vaccination. MiXCR, applied by TCRdb to the 5' RACE reads, yields one record per CDR3 protein. Of 300,000 to 400,000 distinct CDR3 sequences listed, under 5% are singletons. Here the sequenced sample was PBMCs, taken 5 days after the yellow fever booster vaccination. The receptors come from a man younger than 35 who received the YFV17D yellow fever vaccine. Each CDR3 is given without its conserved first and last residue. A D gene is named only where the DNA matches it firmly.

V gene,J gene,D gene,CDR3 protein
TRBV27,TRBJ2-3,-,ASSLIGVGAFGASTQY
TRBV25-1,TRBJ1-4,TRBD1,ASSAHRGMNEKLF
TRBV3-1,TRBJ2-2,-,ASSTPANTGELF
TRBV29-1,TRBJ2-5,-,SVDPGGPETQY
TRBV19,TRBJ2-1,-,ASSPWTPSSYNEQF
TRBV6-5,TRBJ1-4,-,ASSSYRTEREEKLF
TRBV5-1,TRBJ2-3,TRBD1,ASSPDRERDTQY
TRBV6-6,TRBJ1-6,-,ASSKETAYNSPLH
TRBV6-2/TRBV6-3,TRBJ2-3,TRBD1,ASSWDREYTDTQY
TRBV5-4,TRBJ2-5,TRBD2,ASSSGMQETQY
TRBV15,TRBJ2-3,TRBD2,ATSRDRGGTDTQY
TRBV4-3,TRBJ2-1,-,ASSRNPPGQSSYNEQF
TRBV27,TRBJ2-3,TRBD2,ASSLFTSGTSTDTQY
TRBV18,TRBJ1-6,TRBD1,ASSPPGTENSPLH
TRBV5-1,TRBJ1-1,TRBD1,ASSLQGLSTEAF
TRBV7-9,TRBJ2-1,TRBD1,ASSLPGGYNEQF
TRBV5-4,TRBJ2-5,-,ASSFWGKETQY
TRBV6-6,TRBJ1-2,TRBD1,ASSSPDRANGYT
TRBV5-6,TRBJ2-5,TRBD1,ASSPGGPGETQY
TRBV15,TRBJ2-5,TRBD2,ATSGAGGQETQY
TRBV7-2,TRBJ1-2,TRBD1,ASSPAFRTGLDGYT
TRBV2,TRBJ2-5,-,ASSVTAFQETQY
TRBV10-3,TRBJ2-2,-,AISEGRERGTGELF
TRBV20-1,TRBJ2-7,-,SARGWDRAYEQY
TRBV12-5,TRBJ2-1,TRBD2,ASGLYGTSGANEQF
TRBV20-1,TRBJ2-7,TRBD2,SAREKGGIEQY
TRBV3-1,TRBJ1-2,-,ASSQDQRVGYGYT
TRBV25-1,TRBJ2-5,-,ASSDGGSKETQY
TRBV29-1,TRBJ2-1,TRBD2,SVDKTASGYNEQF
TRBV4-3,TRBJ2-3,TRBD2,ASSQGSGTSSTDTQY
TRBV5-1,TRBJ1-4,-,ASSSRQEKDEKLF
TRBV6-2/TRBV6-3,TRBJ1-3,-,ASSYEGTAGNTIY
TRBV7-8,TRBJ2-3,TRBD2,ASSASGGAADTQY
TRBV24-1,TRBJ2-1,-,ATSDAPRGTRQF
TRBV7-2,TRBJ2-5,-,ASTPVGAKGETQY
TRBV4-1,TRBJ2-4,TRBD1,ASSHAPRDSYKNIQY
TRBV4-3,TRBJ2-7,-,ASSQARDNGFSYEQY
TRBV5-1,TRBJ2-1,TRBD2,ASSSPTSGGDNEQF
TRBV2,TRBJ2-3,-,ASSFEGKTAGDTQY
TRBV7-2,TRBJ2-5,-,ASSTPPGRETQY
TRBV19,TRBJ2-2,-,ASSLGRYTGELF
TRBV6-2/TRBV6-3,TRBJ2-2,-,ASSPPNLLTGELF
TRBV7-8,TRBJ2-5,-,ASSFNSYPTAQY